Below are 9 T cell receptor beta chains sequenced from a single sample in a study of human T cells and chemical hapten exposure. The time point was: pre-sensitization, week 0. Regarding treatment: therapeutic diphenylcyclopropenone sensitization with weekly scalp DPC. In TCRdb, the RACE reads were re-called with MiXCR into one record per CDR3 protein. The sample lists fewer than 300,000 distinct CDR3 sequences, approximately 7.5% seen once, with 1.2% in the top ten. The sample was whole blood, taken in connection with sensitization to the hapten diphenylcyclopropenone (DPC). Receptors were obtained from a man between 18 and 35 years old with alopecia areata. Some clones in this sample may be carry-over from other donors' samples.

The sample holds many counts of this clonotype. CDR3 region: CASSQRPLNEQFF. The CDR3 DNA is TGTGCCAGCAGCCAAAGGCCTTTGAATGAGCAGTTCTTC. The chain employs TRBV3-1 and TRBJ2-1; D unresolved. Looked up from germline, CDR1 is LGHDT and CDR2 is YNNKEL (reference sequence). V was cut by 2 bases and J by 7 bases, with 9 bases left in between. This CDR3 has 13 residues.

This clonotype was counted only a few times. The chain couples TRBV9 to TRBJ1-1; the D is unclear. With 1 base removed from V and 1 base from J, the gap between germline ends came to 5 bases. Germline CDR1 SGDLS, CDR2 YYNGEE. The CDR3 is made up of 13 amino acids. The CDR3 is CASSVKPNTEAFF. The DNA of the CDR3 is TGTGCCAGCAGCGTAAAACCGAACACTGAAGCTTTCTTT.

This clonotype was counted between two and nine times. The V call is TRBV6-5, the J call TRBJ2-3; 12 bases match TRBD2. The CDR3 sequence is 15 residues long. V dropped 6 bases and J dropped 6; count of bases not matched to a gene: 7. Germline lookup yields CDR1 MNHEY and CDR2 SVGAGI. DNA of the CDR3: TGTGCCAGCAGGAGAGGACTAGCGGGGAGGGATACGCAGTATTTT. Translated: CASRRGLAGRDTQYF.

This clonotype was seen only a few times. V usage is TRBV4-1 and J usage is TRBJ1-5; D may be TRBD1 (6 bases). Germline V lookup: CDR1 MGHRA, CDR2 YSYEKL. V gave up 4 bases and J gave up 7 bases, with 20 bases separating them. CDR3 size: 16 residues. CDR3 sequence: CASSRGPGVLAQPQHF. CDR3 nucleotides: TGCGCCAGCAGCCGCGGTCCAGGGGTTTTAGCGCAGCCCCAGCATTTT.

The chain is built from TRBV4-1 and TRBJ2-5; D is unresolved. CDR1 MGHRA and CDR2 YSYEKL come from the germline V gene. The CDR3 is made up of 14 amino acids. The V end was cut by 1 base, the J end by 4 bases, with 10 bases between. The chain's CDR3 is CASSQVLISETQYF. In nucleotides, the CDR3 is TGCGCCAGCAGCCAAGTTCTGATTTCAGAGACCCAGTACTTC.

This clonotype has more than one count but fewer than ten. The V call is TRBV11-2, the J call TRBJ2-2; D is unresolved. The V and J ends lost 5 bases and 6 bases respectively, with 10 bases between them. Germline V CDR1 and CDR2: SGHAT, FQNNGV. CDR3 size: 13 residues. The CDR3 DNA sequence: TGTGCCAGCAGCCCCAACAGTCCCGGGGAGCTGTTTTTT. This encodes CASSPNSPGELFF.

Regarding this clonotype: This CDR3 is missing its conserved last phenylalanine or tryptophan, likely due to a read error. The V and J genes are TRBV6-2 or TRBV6-3 and TRBJ2-1; 7 positions match TRBD2. There are 16 residues in the CDR3. The V segment lost 5 bases and the J segment 4 bases; nucleotides outside the gene matches: 11. The germline V gene encodes CDR1 MNHEY and CDR2 SVGEGT. The CDR3 reads CASSPLLADLYNEQFL. The CDR3 nucleotides read TGTGCCAGCAGTCCCCTTCTAGCGGACCTTTACAATGAGCAGTTCTTA.

The DNA for the CDR3 is TGTGCCAGCAGCTTTTACAGGGGGCATTCACCCCTCCACTTT. It codes for CASSFYRGHSPLHF. The gene calls are TRBV5-5 and TRBJ1-6, with 9 bases lining up with TRBD1. This CDR3 is 14 amino acids long. V shed 2 bases and J 8 bases; nucleotides not matched to a gene: 2. Germline V lookup: CDR1 SGHKS, CDR2 YYEKEE (reference sequence).

There are a few counts of this clonotype. This rearrangement joins TRBV12-3 or TRBV12-4 to TRBJ1-5; D remains ambiguous. The V end was cut by 6 bases, the J end by 6 bases, with 12 bases between. The CDR3 spans 13 residues. CDR3 sequence reads: CASRVDEPQPQHF. In DNA form, the CDR3 reads TGTGCCAGCAGGGTGGACGAACCTCAGCCCCAGCATTTT.